Listed below are T cell receptor beta chains from one sample, sequenced in a study of blood T cell repertoires in COVID-19. Measured with immunoSEQ multiplex PCR; TCRdb has only the in-frame clones, and not every one. The sample lists 45,000 to 65,000 clones; about three quarters were seen once. Sequencing was performed on peripheral blood. These TCRs come from a man between 65 and 80 years old with active or convalescent COVID-19. Each CDR3 is given with its conserved first and last residue. The order of the fields is V gene, J gene, D gene, CDR3 DNA, CDR3 protein. A D gene is named only where the DNA matches it firmly.

v_call: TRBV6-2/TRBV6-3; j_call: TRBJ2-4; d_call: -; cdr3_nt: TGTGCCAGCAGTTACTCGAATACACCCCGCATTCAGTACTTC; cdr3_aa: CASSYSNTPRIQYF
v_call: TRBV15; j_call: TRBJ2-7; d_call: -; cdr3_nt: TGTGCCACCAGCATCTCTACCGCCTTCGGGGATCAGTACTTC; cdr3_aa: CATSISTAFGDQYF
v_call: TRBV29-1; j_call: TRBJ1-1; d_call: TRBD1; cdr3_nt: TGCAGCGTTGAAGTGACAGGGGGAAACACTGAAGCTTTCTTT; cdr3_aa: CSVEVTGGNTEAFF
v_call: TRBV4-2; j_call: TRBJ2-2; d_call: -; cdr3_nt: TGTGCCAGCAGCCCTTCCTTGGCCCATCAGAACACCGGGGAGCTGTTTTTT; cdr3_aa: CASSPSLAHQNTGELFF
v_call: TRBV6-2/TRBV6-3; j_call: TRBJ2-1; d_call: TRBD2; cdr3_nt: TGTGCCAGCAGTCAGAGCGGGAGGGGGAATGAGCAGTTCTTC; cdr3_aa: CASSQSGRGNEQFF
v_call: TRBV7-2; j_call: TRBJ2-5; d_call: TRBD2; cdr3_nt: TGTGCCAGCAGCTTGACGGGGACTAGCGGGGTACAGACCCAGTACTTC; cdr3_aa: CASSLTGTSGVQTQYF
v_call: TRBV2; j_call: TRBJ1-4; d_call: -; cdr3_nt: TGTGCCAGCAGTGACTCAGGGGCGACCGAAAAACTGTTTTTT; cdr3_aa: CASSDSGATEKLFF
v_call: TRBV4-3; j_call: TRBJ2-5; d_call: -; cdr3_nt: TGCGCCAGCAGCCAAGATTACAGGGAAGGAGAGACCCAGTACTTC; cdr3_aa: CASSQDYREGETQYF
v_call: TRBV3-1/TRBV3-2; j_call: TRBJ2-1; d_call: TRBD2; cdr3_nt: TGTGCCAGCAGTAAAGGGGCTAGCGGGGAGTACAATGAGCAGTTCTTC; cdr3_aa: CASSKGASGEYNEQFF
v_call: TRBV7-3; j_call: TRBJ2-3; d_call: TRBD1; cdr3_nt: TGTGCCAGCAGCTCAAATACAGGGGGCGGCACAGATACGCAGTATTTT; cdr3_aa: CASSSNTGGGTDTQYF
v_call: TRBV19; j_call: TRBJ1-1; d_call: -; cdr3_nt: TGTGCCAGTGGGGCCTCTTCTGGGACTGAAGCTTTCTTT; cdr3_aa: CASGASSGTEAFF
v_call: TRBV11-2; j_call: TRBJ2-5; d_call: -; cdr3_nt: TGTGCCAGCAGCTCGGACAGCCTCTACCAAGAGACCCAGTACTTC; cdr3_aa: CASSSDSLYQETQYF
v_call: TRBV6-1; j_call: TRBJ1-3; d_call: -; cdr3_nt: TGTGCCAGCAGTGATTCCTACAGCCGAAACACCATATATTTT; cdr3_aa: CASSDSYSRNTIYF
v_call: TRBV14; j_call: TRBJ2-5; d_call: -; cdr3_nt: TGTGCCAGCAGCCTTACAGCAGGAATGAAGACCCAGTACTTC; cdr3_aa: CASSLTAGMKTQYF
v_call: TRBV4-2; j_call: TRBJ2-3; d_call: -; cdr3_nt: TGTGCCAGCAGCCAAGATAGGAGGGAGGCCGCAACAGATACGCAGTATTTT; cdr3_aa: CASSQDRREAATDTQYF